The following is a TCR beta chain sequence with its context. The sample is drawn from a study of blood T cell repertoires in COVID-19. The overall study: Some COVID-19 samples were acute and others convalescent; all came from the United States, Italy and Spain. Nucleic acid was either cDNA or gDNA, and it came from T cells, B-cell-depleted T cells, or PBMCs.

Produced via immunoSEQ multiplex PCR; TCRdb's table is partial and in-frame only. The sample records over 90,000 clones, 84% being singletons. CDR3 length: 17 amino acids. V lost 3 bases to trimming and J lost 0 bases, with 17 bases between them. In germline, CDR1 is KGHSH, CDR2 LQKENI. This receptor was taken from a human donor in a cohort sampled during active or convalescent COVID-19. Specimen: peripheral blood. J is TRBJ1-2 and V is TRBV18; the D gene is possibly TRBD1 (6 bases). CDR3 protein: CASSPVVTGRANYGYTF. Here the CDR3 DNA reads TGTGCCAGCTCACCGGTGGTGACAGGAAGGGCTAACTATGGCTACACCTTC.